This T cell receptor beta chain came from a study of blood T cells in healthy people across ages. Together with a sample-barcoded 5' primer, a J-beta primer mix was included in a second PCR lasting about 6 to 11 cycles. MiXCR was run by TCRdb on the 5' RACE reads, yielding one entry per CDR3 protein. This sample carries about 650,000 distinct CDR3 sequences, around 32% of them seen once, and the ten largest clones take 15%. A remark on this clonotype: A read error may produce the germline difference seen at one junction end.

CDR1 LGHNA and CDR2 YNFKEQ come from the germline V gene. The CDR3 consists of 15 residues. The study drew donors from healthy Caucasian individuals in Russia aged roughly 6 to 95. Isolation per sample recovered at least 6 million PBMCs. The sequencing input was blood. This TCR was sampled from a woman of 80 years or more in good health. The chain joins TRBV4-2 to TRBJ2-2, with D possibly TRBD2 on 5 matching bases. The CDR3 DNA reads TGTGCCAGCAGCCAAGGACAATACGGCACCGGGGAGCGGTTTTTT. Protein sequence: CASSQGQYGTGERFF.